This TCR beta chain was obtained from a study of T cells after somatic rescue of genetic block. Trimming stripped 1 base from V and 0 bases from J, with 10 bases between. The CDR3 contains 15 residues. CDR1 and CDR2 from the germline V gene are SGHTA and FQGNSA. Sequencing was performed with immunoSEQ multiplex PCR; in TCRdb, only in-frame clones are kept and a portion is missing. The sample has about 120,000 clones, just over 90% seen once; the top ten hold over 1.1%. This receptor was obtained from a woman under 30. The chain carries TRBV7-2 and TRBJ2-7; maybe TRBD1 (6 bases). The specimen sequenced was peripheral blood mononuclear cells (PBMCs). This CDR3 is CASSLVGQSSYEQYF. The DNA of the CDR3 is TGTGCCAGCAGCTTAGTAGGACAGAGCTCCTACGAGCAGTACTTC. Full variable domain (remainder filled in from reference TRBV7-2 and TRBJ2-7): GAGVSQSPSNKVTEKGKDVELRCDPISGHTALYWYRQSLGQGLEFLIYFQGNSAPDKSGLPSDRFSAERTGGSVSTLTIQRTQQEDSAVYLCASSLVGQSSYEQYFGPGTRLTVT.